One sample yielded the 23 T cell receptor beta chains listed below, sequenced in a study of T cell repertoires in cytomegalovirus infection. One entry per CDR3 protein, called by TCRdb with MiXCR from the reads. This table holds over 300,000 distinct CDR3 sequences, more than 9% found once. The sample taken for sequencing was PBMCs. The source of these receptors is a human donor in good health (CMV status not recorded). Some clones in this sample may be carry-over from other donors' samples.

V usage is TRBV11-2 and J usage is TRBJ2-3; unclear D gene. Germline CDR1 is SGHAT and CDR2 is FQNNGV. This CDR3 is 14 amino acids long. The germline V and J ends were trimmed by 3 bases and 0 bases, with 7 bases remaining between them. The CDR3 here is CASSFLASTDTQYF. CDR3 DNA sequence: TGTGCCAGCAGCTTTCTCGCAAGCACAGATACGCAGTATTTT.

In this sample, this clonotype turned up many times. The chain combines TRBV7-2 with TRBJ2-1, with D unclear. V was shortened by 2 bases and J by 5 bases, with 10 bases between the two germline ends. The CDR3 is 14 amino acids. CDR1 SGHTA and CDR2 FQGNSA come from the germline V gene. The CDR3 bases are TGTGCCAGCAGCTTAAGGCGTGAAGACAATGAGCAGTTCTTC. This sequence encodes CASSLRREDNEQFF.

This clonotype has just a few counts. The CDR3 loop reads CASSLSRGGDTGELFF. The CDR3 DNA reads as TGTGCCAGCAGTTTATCGCGGGGGGGAGACACCGGGGAGCTGTTTTTT. The gene calls are TRBV27 and TRBJ2-2; 9 nucleotides align to TRBD2. The CDR3 loop spans 16 amino acids. Trimming took 0 bases from V and 3 from J; bases not matched to a gene: 2. Looked up from germline, CDR1 is MNHEY and CDR2 is SMNVEV (reference sequence).

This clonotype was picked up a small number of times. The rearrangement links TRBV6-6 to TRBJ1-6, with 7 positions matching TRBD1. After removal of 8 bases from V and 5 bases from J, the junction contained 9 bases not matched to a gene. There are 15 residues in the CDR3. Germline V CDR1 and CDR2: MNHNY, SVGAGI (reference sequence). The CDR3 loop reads CASSKGGTDNSPLHF. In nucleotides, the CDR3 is TGTGCCAGCTCCAAAGGGGGGACAGATAATTCACCCCTCCACTTT.

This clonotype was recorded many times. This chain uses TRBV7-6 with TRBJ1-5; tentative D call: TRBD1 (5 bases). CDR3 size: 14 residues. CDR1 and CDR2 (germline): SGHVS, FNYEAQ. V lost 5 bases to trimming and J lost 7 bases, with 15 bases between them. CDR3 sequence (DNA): TGTGCCAGCAGCCGGGGGGGTGGAAGCCAGCCCCAGCATTTT. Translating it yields CASSRGGGSQPQHF.

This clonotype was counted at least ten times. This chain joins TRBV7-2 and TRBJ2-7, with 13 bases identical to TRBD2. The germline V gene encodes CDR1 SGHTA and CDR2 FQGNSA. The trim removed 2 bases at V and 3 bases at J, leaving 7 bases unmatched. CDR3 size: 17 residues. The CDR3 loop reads CASSLRGLAGDSYEQYF. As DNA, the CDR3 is TGTGCCAGCAGCTTACGTGGACTAGCGGGAGATAGCTACGAGCAGTACTTC.

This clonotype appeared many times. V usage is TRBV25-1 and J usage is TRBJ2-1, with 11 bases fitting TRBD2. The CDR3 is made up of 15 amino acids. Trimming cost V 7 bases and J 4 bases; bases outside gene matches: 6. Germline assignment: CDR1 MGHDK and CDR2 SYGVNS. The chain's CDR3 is CASTVGLAGYNEQFF. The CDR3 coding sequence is TGTGCCAGCACCGTTGGACTAGCGGGTTACAATGAGCAGTTCTTC. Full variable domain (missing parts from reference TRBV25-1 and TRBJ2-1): EADIYQTPRYLVIGTGKKITLECSQTMGHDKMYWYQQDPGMELHLIHYSYGVNSTEKGDLSSESTVSRIRTEHFPLTLESARPSHTSQYLCASTVGLAGYNEQFFGPGTRLTVL.

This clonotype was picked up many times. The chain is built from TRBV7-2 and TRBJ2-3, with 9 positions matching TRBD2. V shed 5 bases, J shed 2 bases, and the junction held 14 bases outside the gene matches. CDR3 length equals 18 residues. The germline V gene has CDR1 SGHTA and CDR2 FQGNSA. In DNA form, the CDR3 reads TGTGCCAGCAGCCCCATCTTCTCGGCGGGAGGGTTCACAGATACGCAGTATTTT. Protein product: CASSPIFSAGGFTDTQYF.

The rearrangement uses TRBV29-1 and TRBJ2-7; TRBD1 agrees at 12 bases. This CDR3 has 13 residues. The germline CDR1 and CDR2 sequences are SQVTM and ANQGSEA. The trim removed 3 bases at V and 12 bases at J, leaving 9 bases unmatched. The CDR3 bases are TGCAGCGTTGACCCCGGGACAGGGGGCCCTCGGTACTTC. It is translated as CSVDPGTGGPRYF.

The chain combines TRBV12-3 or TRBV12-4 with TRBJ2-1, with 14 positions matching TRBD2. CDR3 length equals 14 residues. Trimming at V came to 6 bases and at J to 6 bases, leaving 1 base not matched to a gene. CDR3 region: CASRGLAGVNEQFF. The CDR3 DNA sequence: TGTGCCAGCAGGGGACTAGCGGGAGTCAATGAGCAGTTCTTC.

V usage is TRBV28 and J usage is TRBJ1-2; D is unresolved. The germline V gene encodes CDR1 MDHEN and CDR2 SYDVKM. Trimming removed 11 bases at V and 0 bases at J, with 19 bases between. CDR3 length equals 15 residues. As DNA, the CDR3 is TGTGCCGGGTCGCGGGGTCCCGTAGCTAACTATGGCTACACCTTC. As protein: CAGSRGPVANYGYTF.

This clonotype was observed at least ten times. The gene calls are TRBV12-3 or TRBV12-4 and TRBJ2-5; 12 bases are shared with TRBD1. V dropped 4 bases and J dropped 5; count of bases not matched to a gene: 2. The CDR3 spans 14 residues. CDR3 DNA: TGTGCCAGCAGTTGGGACAGGGGGCAGGAGACCCAGTACTTC. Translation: CASSWDRGQETQYF.

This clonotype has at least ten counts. The CDR3 protein is CASSSTGTGQETQYF. The CDR3 DNA sequence: TGTGCCAGCAGTTCCACCGGGACAGGCCAAGAGACCCAGTACTTC. The J gene is TRBJ2-5, the V gene TRBV12-3 or TRBV12-4, with 8 bases that match TRBD1. V dropped 4 bases and J dropped 1; count of bases not matched to a gene: 5. This CDR3 has 15 amino acids.

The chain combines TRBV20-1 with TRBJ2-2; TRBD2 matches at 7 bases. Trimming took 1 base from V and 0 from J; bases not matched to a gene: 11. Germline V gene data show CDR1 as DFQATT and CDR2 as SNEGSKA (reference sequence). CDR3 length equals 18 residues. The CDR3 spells CSARAPTSRLTNTGELFF. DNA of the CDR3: TGCAGTGCTAGAGCTCCGACTAGCCGTCTCACGAACACCGGGGAGCTGTTTTTT.

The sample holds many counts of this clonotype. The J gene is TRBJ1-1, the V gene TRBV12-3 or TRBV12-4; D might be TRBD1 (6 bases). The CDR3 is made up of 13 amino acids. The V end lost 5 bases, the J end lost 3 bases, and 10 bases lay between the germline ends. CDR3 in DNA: TGTGCCAGCAGTACGGACAGAGACACTGAAGCTTTCTTT. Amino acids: CASSTDRDTEAFF.

The CDR3 region has the DNA TGTGCCAGCAGCCAAGATATCACCTACGAGCAGTACTTC. Its translation is CASSQDITYEQYF. The rearrangement uses TRBV4-2 and TRBJ2-7; D gene ambiguous. The germline V and J ends were trimmed by 0 bases and 2 bases, with 5 bases remaining between them. The germline V gene encodes CDR1 LGHNA and CDR2 YNFKEQ. This CDR3 has 13 residues.

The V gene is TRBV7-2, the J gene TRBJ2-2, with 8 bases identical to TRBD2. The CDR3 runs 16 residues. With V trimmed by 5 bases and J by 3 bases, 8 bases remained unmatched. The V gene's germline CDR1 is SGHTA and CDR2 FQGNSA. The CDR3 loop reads CASSATGTRYTGELFF. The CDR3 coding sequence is TGTGCCAGCAGCGCCACCGGGACTAGGTACACCGGGGAGCTGTTTTTT.

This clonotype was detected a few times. The CDR3 here is CSARVGGRGENTIYF. In DNA, the CDR3 is TGCAGTGCTAGAGTGGGCGGTAGGGGGGAGAACACCATATATTTT. The chain is built from TRBV20-1 and TRBJ1-3; maybe TRBD1 (6 bases). Germline-derived CDR1 and CDR2 are DFQATT and SNEGSKA (reference sequence). V lost 1 base, J lost 7 bases, and 17 bases lay in between. This CDR3 has 15 amino acids.

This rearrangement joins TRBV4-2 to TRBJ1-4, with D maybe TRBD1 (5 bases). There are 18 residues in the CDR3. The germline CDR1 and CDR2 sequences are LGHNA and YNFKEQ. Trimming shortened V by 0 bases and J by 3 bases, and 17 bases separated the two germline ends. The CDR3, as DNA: TGTGCCAGCAGCCAAGATAGAGGGCAGGGCCGCGCTAATGAAAAACTGTTTTTT. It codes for CASSQDRGQGRANEKLFF.

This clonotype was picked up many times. CDR3 in DNA: TGTGCCAGCAGTCCTACGACAGGGAGAGAGACCCAGTACTTC. Residues: CASSPTTGRETQYF. The chain carries TRBV6-5 and TRBJ2-5; 7 positions agree with TRBD1. CDR1 and CDR2 from the germline V gene are MNHEY and SVGAGI. With V trimmed by 5 bases and J by 4 bases, 7 bases remained unmatched. The CDR3 has 14 residues.

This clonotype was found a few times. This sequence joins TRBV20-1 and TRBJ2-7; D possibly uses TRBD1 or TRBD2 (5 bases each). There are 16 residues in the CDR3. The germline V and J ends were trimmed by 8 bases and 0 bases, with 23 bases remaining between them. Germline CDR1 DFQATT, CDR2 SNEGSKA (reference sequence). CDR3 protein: CSLEVMTARGSYEQYF. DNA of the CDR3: TGCAGTCTAGAAGTCATGACAGCGAGGGGCTCCTACGAGCAGTACTTC.

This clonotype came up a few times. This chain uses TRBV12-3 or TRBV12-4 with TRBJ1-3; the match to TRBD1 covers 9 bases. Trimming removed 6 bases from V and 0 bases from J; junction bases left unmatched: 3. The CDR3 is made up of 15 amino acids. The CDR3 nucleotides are TGTGCCAGCAGGGGACAGGGATTCTCTGGAAACACCATATATTTT. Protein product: CASRGQGFSGNTIYF.

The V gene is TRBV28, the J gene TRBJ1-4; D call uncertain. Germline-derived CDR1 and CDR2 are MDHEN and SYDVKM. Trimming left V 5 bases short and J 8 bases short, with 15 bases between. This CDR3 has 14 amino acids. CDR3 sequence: CASSRMGMGEKLFF. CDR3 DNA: TGTGCCAGCAGTCGGATGGGGATGGGCGAAAAACTGTTTTTT.